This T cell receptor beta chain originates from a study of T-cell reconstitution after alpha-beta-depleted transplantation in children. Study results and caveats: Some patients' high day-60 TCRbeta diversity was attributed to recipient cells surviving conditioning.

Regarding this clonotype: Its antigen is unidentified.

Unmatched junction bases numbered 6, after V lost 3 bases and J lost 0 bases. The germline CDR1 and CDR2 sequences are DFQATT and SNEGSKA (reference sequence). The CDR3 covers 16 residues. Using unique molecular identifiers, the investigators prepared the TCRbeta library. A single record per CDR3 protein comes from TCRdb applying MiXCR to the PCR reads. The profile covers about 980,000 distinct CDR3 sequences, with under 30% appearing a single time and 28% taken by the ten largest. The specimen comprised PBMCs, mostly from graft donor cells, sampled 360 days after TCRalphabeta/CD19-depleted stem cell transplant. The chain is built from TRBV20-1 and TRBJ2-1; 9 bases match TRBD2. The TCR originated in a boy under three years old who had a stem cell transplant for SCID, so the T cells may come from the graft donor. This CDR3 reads CSASLEAGGSYNEQFF. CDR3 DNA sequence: TGCAGTGCTAGCCTTGAAGCGGGGGGCTCCTACAATGAGCAGTTCTTC.